The rows below give T cell receptor beta chains drawn from one sample of a study of blood T cell repertoires in COVID-19. Assay: immunoSEQ multiplex PCR; the TCRdb copy retains only in-frame clones and omits some. The data hold some 290,000 clones, with over 85% observed a single time. Sequencing was carried out using PBMCs or T cells enriched from blood (not recorded which). These receptors were collected from a woman aged 25 to 39 who had recovered from COVID-19. The CDR3 runs from the conserved cysteine through the conserved F or W. The D gene is left open where the match is weak. Part of the rows lack a size; the others show once, few, many or a class for expanded clones.

CAISYRSTGELFF	TGTGCCATCAGTTACCGCAGTACCGGGGAGCTGTTTTTT	NA	NA	TRBJ2-2	TRBV10-3
CASIQVSGRSEQYF	TGTGCCAGCATCCAAGTTAGCGGGAGGTCTGAGCAGTACTTC	TRBD2	NA	TRBJ2-7	TRBV6-5
CASSLRGGGSYEQYF	TGCGCCAGCAGCCTCAGAGGAGGCGGATCCTACGAGCAGTACTTC	NA	NA	TRBJ2-7	TRBV5-1
CASSLNPPGTGSLANEKLFF	TGTGCCAGCAGCTTAAATCCCCCCGGGACAGGGAGTTTGGCTAATGAAAAACTGTTTTTT	TRBD1	NA	TRBJ1-4	TRBV7-6
CASSPDAWGKQFF	TGTGCCAGCAGCCCTGACGCCTGGGGCAAGCAGTTCTTC	NA	NA	TRBJ2-1	TRBV5-4
CASSEGTGYGYTF	TGTGCCAGCAGCGAGGGGACAGGGTATGGCTACACCTTC	TRBD1	once	TRBJ1-2	TRBV4-2
CASSPPGTSDTGELFF	TGTGCCAGCAGCCCGCCCGGGACTAGCGACACCGGGGAGCTGTTTTTT	TRBD2	NA	TRBJ2-2	TRBV7-2
CASSSLTSGGYEQYF	TGTGCCAGCAGTTCCTTGACTAGCGGGGGCTACGAGCAGTACTTC	TRBD2	NA	TRBJ2-7	TRBV6-5
CASSFSYNNEQFF	TGTGCCAGCAGTTTCTCATACAACAATGAGCAGTTCTTC	NA	NA	TRBJ2-1	TRBV12-3/TRBV12-4
CASSLSWAGVNTGELFF	TGTGCCAGCAGTTTATCTTGGGCGGGGGTCAACACCGGGGAGCTGTTTTTT	TRBD2	NA	TRBJ2-2	TRBV27
CASSEFGSGRAGDNEQFF	TGTGCCAGCAGTGAATTTGGTAGCGGGAGGGCCGGGGACAATGAGCAGTTCTTC	TRBD2	NA	TRBJ2-1	TRBV6-1
CASSPGRGHRYGYTF	TGTGCCAGCAGCCCCGGGCGGGGGCACCGCTATGGCTACACCTTC	NA	NA	TRBJ1-2	TRBV5-8
CASSEIYTNTEAFF	TGTGCCAGCAGTGAAATCTATACGAACACTGAAGCTTTCTTT	NA	NA	TRBJ1-1	TRBV7-2
CASGLIQGPYSNQPQHF	TGTGCTAGTGGTTTGATACAGGGCCCATATAGCAATCAGCCCCAGCATTTT	NA	NA	TRBJ1-5	TRBV12-5
CASSSGTSGTGELFF	TGTGCCAGCAGCTCCGGGACTAGCGGGACCGGGGAGCTGTTTTTT	TRBD2	NA	TRBJ2-2	TRBV11-2
CASSPRLAGVVWETQYF	TGTGCCAGCAGCCCTAGACTAGCGGGAGTGGTTTGGGAGACCCAGTACTTC	TRBD2	NA	TRBJ2-5	TRBV3-1/TRBV3-2
CASSLGPPDSDNQPQHF	TGTGCCAGCAGCTTGGGGCCCCCAGACAGCGACAATCAGCCCCAGCATTTT	NA	NA	TRBJ1-5	TRBV5-6
CASSSHLAGVSDTQYF	TGTGCCAGCAGCTCACACCTAGCGGGAGTATCGGATACGCAGTATTTT	TRBD2	NA	TRBJ2-3	TRBV11-2
CASSLTYRTSGTEQYF	TGTGCCAGCAGCTTAACTTACAGGACTAGCGGGACCGAGCAGTACTTC	TRBD2	once	TRBJ2-7	TRBV7-8
CASSLFQGKGQPQHF	TGTGCCAGCAGTTTATTCCAGGGAAAAGGTCAGCCCCAGCATTTT	NA	NA	TRBJ1-5	TRBV27
CSARGGLEQFF	TGCAGTGCTAGAGGAGGCCTTGAGCAGTTCTTC	NA	NA	TRBJ2-1	TRBV20-1
CASSLAGADGHTQYF	TGTGCCAGCAGCCTAGCGGGAGCCGACGGGCATACGCAGTATTTT	TRBD2	NA	TRBJ2-3	TRBV5-4
CASSPRANRGEQYF	TGTGCCAGCAGCCCACGCGCGAACAGGGGCGAGCAGTACTTC	TRBD1	NA	TRBJ2-7	TRBV7-6
CASSRASGTHYGYTF	TGTGCCAGCAGTCGTGCGTCCGGGACACACTATGGCTACACCTTC	NA	NA	TRBJ1-2	TRBV6-5
CASSLASGSRYEQFF	TGCGCCAGCAGCTTGGCTAGCGGGAGCCGCTATGAGCAGTTCTTC	TRBD2	NA	TRBJ2-1	TRBV5-1
CASRGKDSNYGYTF	TGTGCCAGCAGGGGAAAGGACAGTAACTATGGCTACACCTTC	NA	NA	TRBJ1-2	TRBV21-1
CASTMGAGYGYTF	TGCGCCAGCACCATGGGGGCTGGCTATGGCTACACCTTC	NA	NA	TRBJ1-2	TRBV5-1
CASSLVAGGSGIQYF	TGTGCCAGCAGCTTGGTTGCAGGGGGCTCGGGCATTCAGTACTTC	TRBD1	NA	TRBJ2-4	TRBV5-6
CASSYFSGAYEQYF	TGTGCCAGCAGTTACTTTTCCGGGGCCTACGAGCAGTACTTC	NA	NA	TRBJ2-7	TRBV6-2/TRBV6-3
CAISTETRAYEQYF	TGTGCCATCAGCACCGAGACTAGGGCCTACGAGCAGTACTTC	NA	NA	TRBJ2-7	TRBV10-3
CASRADRYNEQFF	TGCGCCAGCAGGGCCGACAGGTACAATGAGCAGTTCTTC	NA	NA	TRBJ2-1	TRBV10-1
CASSGTGGSSPLHF	TGTGCCAGCAGTGGGACAGGGGGTAGTTCACCCCTCCACTTT	TRBD1	few	TRBJ1-6	TRBV6-4
CASSLGTSGSFYEQYF	TGTGCCAGCAGCCTAGGGACTAGCGGGAGTTTCTACGAGCAGTACTTC	TRBD2	NA	TRBJ2-7	TRBV11-2
CASSRRQQNTEAFF	TGTGCCAGTAGTCGCCGACAACAGAACACTGAAGCTTTCTTT	NA	NA	TRBJ1-1	TRBV19
CASSHGHRSGNTIYF	TGCGCCAGCAGCCATGGACACCGCTCTGGAAACACCATATATTTT	NA	NA	TRBJ1-3	TRBV4-1
CAWSAKGQGDQPQHF	TGTGCCTGGAGTGCGAAGGGACAGGGAGATCAGCCCCAGCATTTT	TRBD1	NA	TRBJ1-5	TRBV30
CASSPGTGIEQYF	TGTGCCAGCTCACCCGGGACAGGGATCGAGCAGTACTTC	TRBD1	NA	TRBJ2-7	TRBV18
CASSIGDRSSYEQYF	TGTGCCAGTAGTATAGGGGACAGGAGCTCCTACGAGCAGTACTTC	TRBD1	NA	TRBJ2-7	TRBV19
CASSLDNLVGRYNEQFF	TGCGCCAGCAGCTTGGATAATTTAGTAGGGAGGTACAATGAGCAGTTCTTC	NA	NA	TRBJ2-1	TRBV5-1
CASSLDRRAEAFF	TGTGCCAGCAGTTTAGACAGGAGAGCCGAAGCTTTCTTT	NA	NA	TRBJ1-1	TRBV7-2
CAISVSGTGGYEKLFF	TGTGCCATCAGTGTATCCGGGACAGGGGGCTATGAAAAACTGTTTTTT	TRBD1	NA	TRBJ1-4	TRBV10-3
CASSPGQGLNTEAFF	TGTGCCAGCAGCCCGGGACAGGGATTGAACACTGAAGCTTTCTTT	TRBD1	NA	TRBJ1-1	TRBV7-9
CASSVDPGETYEQYF	TGTGCCAGCAGCGTAGACCCGGGGGAGACCTACGAGCAGTACTTC	NA	NA	TRBJ2-7	TRBV9
CASSWQGVDTQYF	TGTGCCAGCAGTTGGCAGGGGGTAGATACGCAGTATTTT	TRBD1	NA	TRBJ2-3	TRBV28
CASSFSHLNRVNEQFF	TGTGCCAGCAGTTTTTCCCACCTAAACAGGGTGAATGAGCAGTTCTTC	NA	few	TRBJ2-1	TRBV28
CASSLGLPTEAFF	TGTGCCAGCAGCTTGGGGCTGCCCACTGAAGCTTTCTTT	NA	NA	TRBJ1-1	TRBV5-6
CASIPAGAVSEQFF	TGTGCCAGCATCCCGGCAGGGGCGGTAAGTGAGCAGTTCTTC	NA	NA	TRBJ2-1	TRBV11-2
CASSLFSSVSTDTQYF	TGTGCCAGCAGTCTCTTTTCTAGCGTAAGCACAGATACGCAGTATTTT	NA	NA	TRBJ2-3	TRBV27
CASSLGQETSELFF	TGTGCCAGCAGCTTAGGACAGGAAACGAGTGAACTGTTTTTT	NA	NA	TRBJ1-4	TRBV7-2
CASSTGQTGANVLTF	TGTGCCAGTAGTACCGGACAAACTGGGGCCAACGTCCTGACTTTC	NA	NA	TRBJ2-6	TRBV19
CARQAGTTYEQYF	TGTGCCAGGCAAGCGGGTACTACCTACGAGCAGTACTTC	NA	NA	TRBJ2-7	TRBV21-1
CASSHPRGGLSYNEQFF	TGTGCCAGCAGCCATCCCCGAGGCGGACTATCCTACAATGAGCAGTTCTTC	NA	NA	TRBJ2-1	TRBV7-6
CASSARDRGWNTEAFF	TGTGCCAGTAGTGCCCGGGACAGGGGGTGGAACACTGAAGCTTTCTTT	TRBD1	NA	TRBJ1-1	TRBV19
CASSMGPLTGGSHWVTEAFF	TGTGCCAGTAGTATGGGTCCCCTCACAGGGGGGAGCCACTGGGTCACTGAAGCTTTCTTT	TRBD1	NA	TRBJ1-1	TRBV19
CASRTGTSGRSEQFF	TGTGCCAGCAGGACCGGGACTAGCGGGAGGAGTGAGCAGTTCTTC	TRBD2	NA	TRBJ2-1	TRBV6-6
CASSARAGGQVETQYF	TGTGCCAGCAGCGCACGGGCGGGAGGGCAGGTAGAGACCCAGTACTTC	TRBD2	NA	TRBJ2-5	TRBV7-6